This section outlines one T cell receptor (beta chain) sequence together with its context. Antigen unknown. Vbeta (60) and Jbeta (13) primers were used in the PCR. Original methodology: Unique TCR beta chains totaled approximately 83 million in a later count, with around 11 million of them shared. The table came from immunoSEQ multiplex PCR; TCRdb's copy has only in-frame clones and leaves some out. V and J calls plus clone size are reproduced from that table; the DNA served to infer D and trimming. The sample consists of about 99,000 clones, about 80% of them appearing once. The CDR3 extends over 15 amino acids. Germline values: CDR1 MNHEY, CDR2 SVGAGI. V lost 5 bases and J 4 bases, leaving 17 bases between the germline ends. The record originates from a study of cytomegalovirus exposure and HLA in healthy donors. Notes on the study in general: A later analysis linked a missense variant in DCLRE1C to the trimming of TCR beta V and J genes.

The chain uses TRBV6-5 and TRBJ1-1, with D possibly TRBD1 on 5 matching bases. This clonotype originated in a woman in her forties in good health and CMV-seronegative. The sequenced material came from PBMCs. As DNA, the CDR3 is TGTGCCAGCAGTCCCGACGTTCGGGGGGTCACTGAAGCTTTCTTT. Its protein is CASSPDVRGVTEAFF.